This T cell receptor (beta chain) was sequenced during a study of T-cell memory formation after mild COVID-19 listed by TCRdb under 2021. As for the study more broadly: Most TCR sequence clusters were specific to one of the two donors. T-cell clones expanding and contracting after mild COVID-19 in two donors were tracked by longitudinal TCRalpha and TCRbeta repertoire sequencing. Two young, previously healthy adult volunteers made up the cohort, one male and one female.

What the work shows at the level of the full study, not this receptor alone: Balanced CD4/CD8 phenotypes were observed for clones contracting from day 15 to 85, whereas a bias towards CD4+ was observed for a second wave of clones expanding from day 15 to 37. Some responding clones were detected in pre-infection memory, which suggested that pre-existing cross-reactive memory T cells had joined the SARS-CoV-2 response. The study covered only a couple of mild cases, and larger cohorts including severe cases with pre-infection samples were considered necessary. Contracting CD4+ clones turned up mainly in the CM and EM memory subsets, whereas EMRA was where CD8+ clones were enriched. SARS-CoV-2 specificity was not confirmed for the second-wave clones peaking on day 37.

The CDR3 runs 18 residues from the cysteine to the phenylalanine. Only the CDR3 portion is preserved as DNA: 54 bases, with reading frame beginning at the first base. V and J lose 3 bases and 8 bases, and a span of 26 bases separates them. CDR1 and CDR2 (MGHRA, YSYEKL) derive from the germline V gene. As regards this clonotype: Which antigen it targets is not known. Within one base of it there is no much larger clone, and no base qualities were kept.

PBMCs were isolated by Ficoll-Paque density gradient centrifugation. These reads were obtained on an Illumina NovaSeq 6000. Using 5'RACE with constant-segment primers, TCRalpha and TCRbeta cDNA libraries were constructed, with sample barcodes and unique molecular identifiers added in the process. RNA was extracted from every sample with Trizol reagent. Libraries were amplified in two PCR steps, with a second sample barcode and Illumina TruSeq adapters added in the second step. Sequencing of the libraries was done on an Illumina NovaSeq, producing 2 x 150 bp paired-end reads. Per the source publication's procedure: With migec v1.2.7, reads were demultiplexed and then collapsed into UMI-guided consensus sequences. Using mixcr v2.1.11, UMI consensuses were aligned to TRA and TRB V and J templates and then assembled into clonotypes. Expanded or contracted clonotypes were those called significant by both edgeR and NoisET, with noise models trained on biological replicates. For edgeR calls, the thresholds were a false discovery rate-adjusted p below 0.01 and a log2 fold-change of 1. As an exploratory analysis of dynamics, max-normalized trajectories of the 1000 most abundant clonotypes were examined by PCA with hierarchical clustering. The CD4 or CD8 phenotype of responding clones was assigned using the separately sequenced CD4+ and CD8+ repertoires. TCRdb trimmed public reads at Q25 via fastp, called clones via MiXCR and kept in-frame beta chains. Rows are unified per CDR3 protein, each entry keeping the most common DNA and genes. The V and J calls reflect TCRdb's pipeline rather than the authors' work. In all, the sample holds some 300,000 distinct CDR3 sequences, and roughly 19% of those were seen once. Together, the top ten hold approximately 21% of the sample.

This sequence was found in a man aged 18 to 29 who had mild COVID-19 (a few samples of this study predate the infection). The sample titles of this study are shuffled in the database, so cell type and time point are left out; the donor was told from shared clones. The V and J segments used are TRBV4-1 and TRBJ1-5; the best D guess is TRBD1, with 5 bases matching. Input material: PBMCs or a T cell subset sorted from them (not recorded which). The CDR3 sequence is CASSQVVSRVNGMEPQHF. The DNA reads TGCGCCAGCAGCCAGGTAGTAAGCAGGGTCAATGGTATGGAGCCCCAGCATTTT.